This T cell receptor beta chain was sequenced during a study of cytomegalovirus exposure and HLA in healthy donors. With regard to this clone: The antigen remains undetermined. One end of the junction is discordant with germline, which a read error may explain.

Study conclusions and caveats: Later on, a genetic analysis was performed. It linked a missense variant in DCLRE1C with V- and J-gene trimming of TCR beta. Several top significant clusters appeared, in a later analysis, to be linked to common viral pathogens. Most TCRs appeared rarely, but some public TCRs recurred in many donors.

The PCR had 60 Vbeta and 13 Jbeta primers. As handled by the study authors: Later reanalysis found roughly 80 million unique TCR beta chains, some 10 million of them shared. TCRdb keeps only in-frame clones here, not all; method: immunoSEQ multiplex PCR. V and J calls and clone size are those listed in that table; D and trimming were worked out from the DNA. Among more than 100,000 clones listed, more than 75% were seen once. The germline gives CDR1 SEHNR, CDR2 FQNEAQ (reference sequence). The CDR3 totals 16 residues. V usage is TRBV7-9 and J usage is TRBJ1-1, with 9 bases fitting TRBD1. Input material: PBMCs. The clonotype originates from a woman in her forties or fifties in good health and CMV-seropositive. DNA for the CDR3: TGTTCCAGCAGCCCAGACAGGGGGGGTTTGAACACTGAAGCTTTCTTT. Translating it yields CSSSPDRGGLNTEAFF.